This TCR beta chain was observed in a study of T cells in Graves' hyperthyroidism and ophthalmopathy. There are 16 residues in the CDR3. Trimming pared 0 bases from V and 3 bases from J, leaving 15 bases between. Germline CDR1 reads GTSNPN; CDR2 reads SVGIG (reference sequence). RNA transcripts served as the template for amplifying TCR beta CDR3 regions. With the HTBI primer set, the TCR CDR3 went through a first round of RT-PCR. In TCRdb, the multiplex PCR reads were re-called with MiXCR into one record per CDR3 protein. The sample shows almost 600,000 distinct CDR3 sequences, approximately 13% of them seen only once. This clonotype was counted only a few times.

This TCR was recovered from a woman aged 30 to 39 with Graves' hyperthyroidism that later progressed to Graves' ophthalmopathy. Sequencing was done on a sample of blood. V gene TRBV30 combines with J gene TRBJ1-3; D is uncertain. The CDR3 loop reads CAWSVRWGIDGNTIYF. The CDR3 DNA is TGTGCCTGGAGTGTACGGTGGGGAATCGATGGAAACACCATATATTTT. The full variable domain, rest sourced from reference TRBV30 and TRBJ1-3, is SQTIHQWPATLVQPVGSPLSLECTVEGTSNPNLYWYRQAAGRGLQLLFYSVGIGQISSEVPQNLSASRPQDRQFILSSKKLLLSDSGFYLCAWSVRWGIDGNTIYFGEGSWLTVV.